This TCR beta chain derives from a study of blood T cell repertoires in COVID-19. The wider study: Acute-phase and convalescent COVID-19 samples originated in the United States, Italy and Spain. The cDNA or gDNA used as material had been derived from T cells, B-cell-depleted T cells, or PBMCs.

The CDR3 is 11 amino acids. CDR1 is MDHEN and CDR2 is SYDVKM in the germline V gene. Trimming left V 8 bases short and J 7 bases short, with 11 bases between. Per the authors' pipeline: Reference gene primer amplification in the assay estimated nucleated cell counts. TCRdb keeps only in-frame clones here, not all; method: immunoSEQ multiplex PCR. The D gene and trimming were derived from the DNA, and the V and J assignments and clone size from that table. Of 200,000 or so clones in the sample, around 81% were seen once. Enrollment of patients from Seattle took place during active infection, with longitudinal follow-up.

V usage is TRBV28 and J usage is TRBJ1-1; D is uncertain. What was sequenced was peripheral blood. This clonotype was obtained from a woman of 80 years or more with COVID-19, enrolled during active disease. The CDR3 protein is CASPPVGEAFF. DNA for the CDR3: TGTGCCAGCCCTCCGGTCGGTGAAGCTTTCTTT. Complete variable domain (other parts from reference TRBV28 and TRBJ1-1): DVKVTQSSRYLVKRTGEKVFLECVQDMDHENMFWYRQDPGLGLRLIYFSYDVKMKEKGDIPEGYSVSREKKERFSLILESASTNQTSMYLCASPPVGEAFFGQGTRLTVV.